Listed below are T cell receptor beta chains from one sample, sequenced in a study of cytomegalovirus exposure and HLA in healthy donors. TCRdb's table, derived via immunoSEQ multiplex PCR, lists solely in-frame clones and lacks some. The profile shows tens of thousands of clones, 80% of them singletons. The sequenced material came from PBMCs. The source of these receptors is a woman aged 30 to 39 in good health and CMV-seronegative. CDR3s include the opening cysteine and the closing phenylalanine or tryptophan. A D gene is named only where the DNA matches it firmly. Where a row states a size, it is once, few, many or the class of an expanded clone; other rows omit it.

j_gene,d_gene,abundance,v_gene,len,CDR3aa,CDR3nt
TRBJ2-1,NA,few,TRBV7-6,12,CASSLTPNEQFF,TGTGCCAGCAGCTTAACTCCCAATGAGCAGTTCTTC
TRBJ1-1,NA,NA,TRBV20-1,10,CSATGQWAFF,TGCAGTGCTACAGGACAGTGGGCTTTCTTT
TRBJ2-5,TRBD2,few,TRBV5-4,17,CASSPGGLAGAIETQYF,TGTGCCAGCAGCCCTGGGGGGCTAGCGGGGGCGATAGAGACCCAGTACTTC
TRBJ1-2,NA,few,TRBV4-1,14,CASSQDDRGREYTF,TGCGCCAGCAGCCAAGATGACCGCGGCCGGGAATACACCTTC
TRBJ2-7,TRBD2,few,TRBV6-1,15,CASSEGGAGVNEQYF,TGTGCCAGCAGTGAAGGAGGTGCGGGGGTCAACGAGCAGTACTTC
TRBJ1-5,NA,few,TRBV6-1,13,CASSEREGQPQHF,TGTGCCAGCAGTGAACGGGAGGGCCAGCCCCAGCATTTT
TRBJ2-7,NA,once,TRBV29-1,14,CSVVRAGPTYEQYF,TGCAGCGTTGTCCGGGCGGGGCCCACCTACGAGCAGTACTTC
TRBJ2-1,TRBD2,NA,TRBV10-2,15,CASLVNGLAGWEQFF,TGCGCCAGCCTCGTCAACGGACTAGCGGGATGGGAGCAGTTCTTC
TRBJ2-3,NA,NA,TRBV28,14,CASSSPGFPDTQYF,TGTGCCAGCAGTTCCCCGGGTTTTCCAGATACGCAGTATTTT
TRBJ1-2,NA,NA,TRBV30,13,CAWSYEANYGYTF,TGTGCCTGGAGTTACGAGGCGAACTATGGCTACACCTTC
TRBJ2-2,NA,few,TRBV6-1,14,CASRRRGDTGELFF,TGTGCCAGCAGGCGCAGGGGGGACACCGGGGAGCTGTTTTTT
TRBJ2-1,NA,NA,TRBV7-9,13,CASSPGVAGRWFF,TGTGCCAGCAGCCCGGGTGTGGCGGGACGGTGGTTCTTC
TRBJ1-1,NA,NA,TRBV4-1,15,CASSQGARDRTEAFF,TGCGCCAGCAGCCAAGGAGCCAGGGATCGGACTGAAGCTTTCTTT
TRBJ2-7,NA,NA,TRBV7-9,15,CASSSHREKSYEQYF,TGTGCCAGCAGCTCTCACCGGGAGAAGTCCTACGAGCAGTACTTC
TRBJ1-1,TRBD1,few,TRBV4-1,14,CASSHQGEVTEAFF,TGCGCCAGCAGCCATCAGGGGGAGGTCACTGAAGCTTTCTTT
TRBJ2-5,NA,once,TRBV6-5,14,CASSYSLQVQTQYF,TGTGCCAGCAGTTACTCGTTGCAGGTACAGACCCAGTACTTC
TRBJ1-2,TRBD1,NA,TRBV5-1,14,CASSSGTGNYGYTF,TGCGCCAGCAGCTCCGGGACAGGGAACTATGGCTACACCTTC
TRBJ2-1,TRBD2,NA,TRBV7-2,16,CASSARAGSTYNEQFF,TGTGCCAGCAGCGCCCGAGCGGGATCTACATACAATGAGCAGTTCTTC
TRBJ1-6,TRBD1,NA,TRBV6-5,13,CASRRTGGSPLHF,TGTGCCAGCAGGAGAACAGGGGGCTCACCCCTCCACTTT
TRBJ2-7,TRBD1,NA,TRBV9,14,CASSNGKTGYEQYF,TGTGCCAGCAGCAATGGGAAGACAGGGTACGAGCAGTACTTC
TRBJ2-2,TRBD2,NA,TRBV2,15,CASSDRGGRSGELFF,TGTGCCAGCAGTGATCGGGGGGGTCGATCCGGGGAGCTGTTTTTT
TRBJ2-3,NA,few,TRBV7-2,16,CASSYLPGTSTDTQYF,TGTGCCAGCAGCTATCTTCCGGGGACTAGCACAGATACGCAGTATTTT
TRBJ2-7,NA,NA,TRBV6-5,15,CASSPPYQQGHEQYF,TGTGCCAGCAGCCCACCTTATCAACAGGGACACGAGCAGTACTTC
TRBJ2-7,NA,few,TRBV9,15,CASSVGDWGSYEQYF,TGTGCCAGCAGCGTTGGCGACTGGGGCAGCTACGAGCAGTACTTC
TRBJ2-7,TRBD1,NA,TRBV28,15,CASKTPGTVIYEQYF,TGTGCCAGCAAAACACCCGGGACAGTCATCTACGAGCAGTACTTC
TRBJ2-7,TRBD1,NA,TRBV6-5,13,CASRDRGGDEQYF,TGTGCCAGCAGGGACAGGGGCGGGGACGAGCAGTACTTC
TRBJ1-1,NA,once,TRBV9,16,CASSLHRRGSPTEAFF,TGTGCCAGCAGCCTCCACCGGCGGGGAAGTCCCACTGAAGCTTTCTTT
TRBJ1-5,TRBD1,NA,TRBV28,15,CASSYRQGMNQPQHF,TGTGCCAGCAGTTACCGACAGGGGATGAATCAGCCCCAGCATTTT
TRBJ1-1,TRBD1,NA,TRBV30,15,CAWISDRGLNTEAFF,TGTGCCTGGATCTCGGACAGGGGCCTGAACACTGAAGCTTTCTTT
TRBJ2-1,TRBD2,NA,TRBV18,15,CASSPSSSGGNEQFF,TGTGCCAGCTCACCATCGTCTAGCGGGGGGAATGAGCAGTTCTTC
TRBJ2-5,NA,NA,TRBV7-2,14,CASSLAGGMETQYF,TGTGCCAGCAGCTTAGCGGGAGGTATGGAGACCCAGTACTTC
TRBJ1-1,NA,NA,TRBV5-6,14,CASSFSSLYTEAFF,TGTGCCAGCAGCTTCAGTTCCCTGTACACTGAAGCTTTCTTT
TRBJ1-3,TRBD1,NA,TRBV4-1,16,CASSPRSRQGKNTIYF,TGCGCCAGCAGCCCCCGTTCCCGACAGGGAAAAAACACCATATATTTT
TRBJ2-1,TRBD2,NA,TRBV2,16,CASSEEGTSGGHEQFF,TGTGCCAGCAGTGAAGAGGGGACTAGCGGGGGCCATGAGCAGTTCTTC